The T cell receptor (beta chain) described here comes from a study of blood T cell repertoires in COVID-19. On the study more broadly: Italy, Spain and the United States were the sources of the convalescent and acute COVID-19 samples. T cells, B-cell-depleted T cells, or PBMCs supplied cDNA or gDNA.

Germline values: CDR1 SGHRS, CDR2 YFSETQ. V gave up 1 base and J gave up 1 base, with 8 bases separating them. The CDR3 spans 14 residues. Methods used by the authors: The assay estimated nucleated cells by amplifying reference gene primers. Method: immunoSEQ multiplex PCR; TCRdb's copy keeps in-frame clones and lacks some. That table supplies the V and J calls and clone size; D and trimming were determined from the DNA. The sample has 250,000 or so clones; roughly four fifths are singletons. The clonotype was recovered from a man aged 25 to 45 who had recovered from COVID-19. Sample: peripheral blood. V usage is TRBV5-1 and J usage is TRBJ1-1, with D possibly being TRBD1 (6 bases). CDR3 nucleotide sequence: TGCGCCAGCAGCTTGACAGGGCAGAACACTGAAGCTTTCTTT. It is translated as CASSLTGQNTEAFF.